This TCR beta chain was sequenced for a study of cytomegalovirus exposure and HLA in healthy donors. Whole-study findings and limits: Sequencing likely generated an artifact that appeared as a cluster of highly shared sequence variants.

As regards this clone: The antigen remains undetermined.

V was clipped by 1 base and J by 1 base, with 8 bases between them. Germline V gene data show CDR1 as SGHVS and CDR2 as FNYEAQ. The CDR3 length is 14 residues. Amplification used 60 Vbeta primers and 13 Jbeta primers. Per the original methods: In a later analysis, approximately 80 million unique TCR beta chains included roughly 11 million shared by two or more donors. TCRdb's copy holds only in-frame clones and misses some; the assay was immunoSEQ multiplex PCR. V, J and clone size are taken as reported in that table, and D and trimming were inferred from the DNA itself. The data show about 110,000 clones, around 77% seen once.

The chain links TRBV7-6 to TRBJ2-7, with D possibly matching TRBD1 (6 bases). The source material was PBMCs. The TCR sequence derives from a male donor in good health and CMV-seronegative. As DNA, the CDR3 is TGTGCCAGCAGCTTAGATCAGGGGTCCTACGAGCAGTACTTC. Translation: CASSLDQGSYEQYF.